The T cell receptor (beta chain) under discussion was sequenced for a study of CD8+ T cells in alopecia areata. Findings and limits, study-wide: Besides other cells, scalp samples also yield sequences of resident alphabeta T cells from normal skin. TCR sharing across patients was less clear than in mice, possibly HLA-related.

Reverse transcribed after extraction, RNA yielded cDNA as the sequencing template. The table came from immunoSEQ multiplex PCR; TCRdb's copy has only in-frame clones and leaves some out. The sample yields some 170,000 clones, about 60% seen once. V was cut by 0 bases and J by 2 bases, with 8 bases left in between. This CDR3 is built from 14 residues. CDR1 is MNHEY and CDR2 is SMNVEV in the germline V gene (reference sequence). Sorted out of PBMCs were CD4+ T cells and CD8+ T cells. Of note for this clone: Its antigen is unknown. Other nucleotide sequences in the sample specify the same CDR3.

The sample consisted of CD4+ T cells sorted from blood, taken at week 0. The clonotype comes from a human donor with alopecia areata. The chain joins TRBV27 to TRBJ2-7; tentative D call: TRBD1 (6 bases). For the CDR3, the DNA is TGTGCCAGCAGTTTATCCAGGGGAACCTACGAGCAGTACTTC. Translation: CASSLSRGTYEQYF.